What follows is one T cell receptor beta chain and its context. This specimen belongs to a study of blood T cell repertoires in COVID-19. Study-level background: Whether acute or convalescent, the COVID-19 samples came from the United States, Italy and Spain.

The J segment lost 5 bases and the V segment lost 2 bases, leaving 15 bases of the junction unmatched. The CDR3 loop spans 19 amino acids. Germline assignment: CDR1 MNHEY and CDR2 SMNVEV (reference sequence). Per the authors' pipeline: Estimates of nucleated cell counts were drawn from the amplification of reference gene primers. Method: immunoSEQ multiplex PCR; TCRdb's copy keeps in-frame clones and lacks some. V and J calls and clone size are copied from that table; D and trimming were computed from the DNA. Altogether over 150,000 clones are present, 70% to 90% being singletons, with the ten largest covering around 8%. Patients in Seattle were enrolled during active infection, then followed longitudinally.

The receptor's source is a woman aged 55 to 70 with COVID-19, enrolled during active disease. Sample: peripheral blood. The chain joins TRBV27 to TRBJ2-1, with 10 bases that match TRBD2. The CDR3 nucleotides read TGTGCCAGCAGTTTAATGGATCTAGCGGGAGTGGGTGGGCACAATGAGCAGTTCTTC. Its translation is CASSLMDLAGVGGHNEQFF.